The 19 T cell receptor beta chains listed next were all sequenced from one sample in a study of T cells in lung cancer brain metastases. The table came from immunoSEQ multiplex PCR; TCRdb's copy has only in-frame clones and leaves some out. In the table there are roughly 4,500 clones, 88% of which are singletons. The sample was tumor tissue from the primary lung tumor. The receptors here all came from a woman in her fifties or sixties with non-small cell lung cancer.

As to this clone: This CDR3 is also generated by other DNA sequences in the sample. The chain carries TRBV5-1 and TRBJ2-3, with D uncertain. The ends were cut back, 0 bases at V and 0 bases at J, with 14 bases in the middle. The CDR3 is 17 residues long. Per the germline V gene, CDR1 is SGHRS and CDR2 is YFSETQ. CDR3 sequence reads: CASSLVSTRSSTDTQYF. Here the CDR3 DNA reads TGCGCCAGCAGCTTGGTTAGTACCCGATCTAGCACAGATACGCAGTATTTT.

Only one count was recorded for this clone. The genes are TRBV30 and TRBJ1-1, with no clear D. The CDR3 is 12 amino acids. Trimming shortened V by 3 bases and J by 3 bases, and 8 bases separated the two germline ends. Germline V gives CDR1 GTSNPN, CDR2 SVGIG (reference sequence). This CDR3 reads CAWSALHTEAFF. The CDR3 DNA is TGTGCCTGGAGCGCATTACACACTGAAGCTTTCTTT. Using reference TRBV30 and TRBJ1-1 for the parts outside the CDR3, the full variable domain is SQTIHQWPATLVQPVGSPLSLECTVEGTSNPNLYWYRQAAGRGLQLLFYSVGIGQISSEVPQNLSASRPQDRQFILSSKKLLLSDSGFYLCAWSALHTEAFFGQGTRLTVV.

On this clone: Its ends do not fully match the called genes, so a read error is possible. In nucleotides, the CDR3 is TGTGCCAGCAGCTTAGCGGGGGGACCCAGCAATCAGCTCCAGCATTTT. Amino acid sequence: CASSLAGGPSNQLQHF. This chain uses TRBV7-8 with TRBJ1-5; tentatively, D is TRBD1 (5 bases). This CDR3 has 16 amino acids. Germline V gene lookup returns CDR1 SGHVS and CDR2 FQNEAQ.

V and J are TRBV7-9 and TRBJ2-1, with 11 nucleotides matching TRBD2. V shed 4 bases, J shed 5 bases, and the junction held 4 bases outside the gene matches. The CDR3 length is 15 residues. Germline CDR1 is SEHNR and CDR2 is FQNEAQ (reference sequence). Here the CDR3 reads CASSSLAGGDNEQFF. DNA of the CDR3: TGTGCCAGCAGCTCTCTAGCGGGAGGTGACAATGAGCAGTTCTTC.

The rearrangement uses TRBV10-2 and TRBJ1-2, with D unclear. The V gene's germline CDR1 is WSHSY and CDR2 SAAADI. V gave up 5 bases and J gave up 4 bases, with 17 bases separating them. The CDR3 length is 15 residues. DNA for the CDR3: TGCGCCAGCAGTTGCAGCTCTAGAAAGACCTATGGCTACACCTTC. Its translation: CASSCSSRKTYGYTF.

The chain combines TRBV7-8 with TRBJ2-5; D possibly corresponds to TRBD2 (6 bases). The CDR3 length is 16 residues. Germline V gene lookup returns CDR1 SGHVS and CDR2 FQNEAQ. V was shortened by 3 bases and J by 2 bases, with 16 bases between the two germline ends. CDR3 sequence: CASSFQGTDPQETQYF. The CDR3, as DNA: TGTGCCAGCAGCTTCCAAGGGACTGACCCTCAAGAGACCCAGTACTTC.

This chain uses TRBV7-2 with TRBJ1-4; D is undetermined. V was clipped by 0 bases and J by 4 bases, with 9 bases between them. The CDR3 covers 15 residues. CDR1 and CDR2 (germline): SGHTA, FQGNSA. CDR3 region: CASSLAAGNNEKLFF. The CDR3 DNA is TGTGCCAGCAGCTTAGCGGCAGGCAATAATGAAAAACTGTTTTTT. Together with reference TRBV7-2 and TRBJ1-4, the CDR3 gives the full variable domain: GAGVSQSPSNKVTEKGKDVELRCDPISGHTALYWYRQSLGQGLEFLIYFQGNSAPDKSGLPSDRFSAERTGGSVSTLTIQRTQQEDSAVYLCASSLAAGNNEKLFFGSGTQLSVL.

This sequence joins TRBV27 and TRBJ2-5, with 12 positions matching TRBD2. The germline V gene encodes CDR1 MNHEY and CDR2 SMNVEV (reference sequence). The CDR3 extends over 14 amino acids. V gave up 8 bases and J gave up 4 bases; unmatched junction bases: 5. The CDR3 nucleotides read TGTGCCAGCCGACTAGCGGGAGTCGGAGAGACCCAGTACTTC. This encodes CASRLAGVGETQYF.

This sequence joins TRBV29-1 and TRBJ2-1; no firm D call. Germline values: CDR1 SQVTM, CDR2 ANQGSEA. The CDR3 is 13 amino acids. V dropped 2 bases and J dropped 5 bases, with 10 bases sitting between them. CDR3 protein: CSVESDRDNEQFF. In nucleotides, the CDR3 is TGCAGCGTTGAATCCGATCGCGACAATGAGCAGTTCTTC.

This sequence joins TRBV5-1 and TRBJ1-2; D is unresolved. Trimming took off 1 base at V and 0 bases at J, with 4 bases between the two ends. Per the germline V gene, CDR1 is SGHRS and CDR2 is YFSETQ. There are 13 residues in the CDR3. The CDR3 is CASSLTANYGYTF. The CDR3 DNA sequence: TGCGCCAGCAGCTTGACAGCTAACTATGGCTACACCTTC.

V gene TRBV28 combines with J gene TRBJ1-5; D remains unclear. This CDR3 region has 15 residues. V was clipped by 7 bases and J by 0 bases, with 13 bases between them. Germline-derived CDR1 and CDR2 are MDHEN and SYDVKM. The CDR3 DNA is TGTGCCAGCAAATCAGGAGGTTATAGCAATCAGCCCCAGCATTTT. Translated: CASKSGGYSNQPQHF.

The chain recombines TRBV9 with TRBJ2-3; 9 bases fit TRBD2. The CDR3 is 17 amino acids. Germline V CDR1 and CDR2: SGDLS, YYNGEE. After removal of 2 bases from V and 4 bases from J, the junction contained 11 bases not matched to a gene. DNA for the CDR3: TGTGCCAGCAGCGTCTCCTCTAGCGGGATAGCGGCAGATACGCAGTATTTT. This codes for CASSVSSSGIAADTQYF.

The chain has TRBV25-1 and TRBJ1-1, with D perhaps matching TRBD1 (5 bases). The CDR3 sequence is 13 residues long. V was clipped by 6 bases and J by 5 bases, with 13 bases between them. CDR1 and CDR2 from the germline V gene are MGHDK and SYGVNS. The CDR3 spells CASSRGVRTEAFF. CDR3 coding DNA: TGTGCCAGCAGCCGGGGGGTGCGGACTGAAGCTTTCTTT.

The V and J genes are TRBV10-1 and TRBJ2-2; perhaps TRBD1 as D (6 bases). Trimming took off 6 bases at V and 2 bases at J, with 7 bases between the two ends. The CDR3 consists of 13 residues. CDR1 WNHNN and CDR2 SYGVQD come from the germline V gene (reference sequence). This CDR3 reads CASRDRNTGELFF. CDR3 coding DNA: TGCGCCAGCAGGGACAGAAACACCGGGGAGCTGTTTTTT.

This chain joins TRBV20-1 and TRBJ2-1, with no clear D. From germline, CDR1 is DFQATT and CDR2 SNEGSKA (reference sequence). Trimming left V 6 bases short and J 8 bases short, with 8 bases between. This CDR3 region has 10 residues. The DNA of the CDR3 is TGCAGTGCCGTGGCGGATGAGCAGTTCTTC. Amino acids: CSAVADEQFF.

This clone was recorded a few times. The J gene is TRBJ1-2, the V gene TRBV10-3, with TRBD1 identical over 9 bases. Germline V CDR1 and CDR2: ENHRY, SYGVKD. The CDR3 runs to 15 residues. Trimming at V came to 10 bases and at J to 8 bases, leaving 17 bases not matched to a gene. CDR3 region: CATLADRGSLRGYTF. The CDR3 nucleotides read TGTGCCACCCTCGCGGACAGGGGAAGTCTGCGCGGCTACACCTTC.

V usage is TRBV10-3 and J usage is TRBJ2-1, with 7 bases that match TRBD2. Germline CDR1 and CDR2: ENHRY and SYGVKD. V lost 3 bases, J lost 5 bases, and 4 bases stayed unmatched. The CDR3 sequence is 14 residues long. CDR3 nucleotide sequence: TGTGCCATCAGTGACGCGACTAGCAACAATGAGCAGTTCTTC. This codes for CAISDATSNNEQFF.

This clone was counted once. DNA for the CDR3: TGTGCCAGCAGAGAGGACGGGGACAATCAGCCCCAGCATTTT. Translated: CASREDGDNQPQHF. The rearrangement uses TRBV6-1 and TRBJ1-5; D ambiguous. CDR1 is MNHNS, CDR2 SASEGT, per germline. Trimming took 6 bases from V and 3 from J, leaving 12 bases between them. The CDR3 length is 14 residues.

The CDR3 protein is CASSQGAVGQSYEQYF. For the CDR3, the DNA is TGCGCCAGCAGCCAAGGGGCCGTGGGACAGAGTTACGAGCAGTACTTC. The chain has TRBV4-3 and TRBJ2-7, with 7 positions matching TRBD1. Germline assignment: CDR1 LGHNA and CDR2 YSLEER. The CDR3 totals 16 residues. After removal of 1 base from V and 4 bases from J, the junction contained 10 bases not matched to a gene.